This entry lists 27 T cell receptor beta chains sequenced from one sample in a study of blood T cell repertoires in COVID-19. Profiling relied on immunoSEQ multiplex PCR, and the TCRdb table lists in-frame clones only, not all of them. The data hold 70,000 or so clones, with 86% observed a single time. Sample: peripheral blood. The source is a man between 65 and 85 years old with active COVID-19.

V gene TRBV11-3 combines with J gene TRBJ2-5; D is unclear. V lost 8 bases and J lost 5, with 15 bases in between. The CDR3 is 13 residues long. Germline values: CDR1 SGHNT, CDR2 YENEEA. The CDR3 sequence is CASQRGRRETQYF. The CDR3 DNA follows: TGTGCCAGCCAAAGAGGCCGGCGGGAGACCCAGTACTTC. Full variable domain (remainder filled in from reference TRBV11-3 and TRBJ2-5): EAGVVQSPRYKIIEKKQPVAFWCNPISGHNTLYWYLQNLGQGPELLIRYENEEAVDDSQLPKDRFSAERLKGVDSTLKIQPAELGDSAVYLCASQRGRRETQYFGPGTRLLVL.

The chain has TRBV18 and TRBJ1-5, with 8 bases lining up with TRBD1. This CDR3 has 18 amino acids. Germline values: CDR1 KGHSH, CDR2 LQKENI. J lost 0 bases, V lost 3 bases, and 10 bases had no gene match. The CDR3 bases are TGTGCCAGCTCACCGGACAGGGACGCGGAATATAGCAATCAGCCCCAGCATTTT. Its protein product is CASSPDRDAEYSNQPQHF.

The chain carries TRBV4-1 and TRBJ1-5; D ambiguous. The CDR3 is made up of 15 amino acids. The germline gives CDR1 MGHRA, CDR2 YSYEKL. Trimming took off 3 bases at V and 6 bases at J, with 15 bases between the two ends. CDR3 residues: CASSQAGSRGQPQHF. CDR3 DNA sequence: TGCGCCAGCAGCCAGGCCGGGTCCCGGGGTCAGCCCCAGCATTTT.

V gene TRBV27 combines with J gene TRBJ2-1, with TRBD1 matching 7 bases. The germline CDR1 and CDR2 sequences are MNHEY and SMNVEV (reference sequence). The CDR3 runs 15 residues. V lost 5 bases, J lost 6 bases, and 10 bases stayed unmatched. The CDR3 sequence: CASSRARGPGNEQFF. Written as DNA, the CDR3 is TGTGCCAGCAGTCGGGCAAGGGGGCCGGGCAATGAGCAGTTCTTC.

This chain uses TRBV6-2 or TRBV6-3 with TRBJ2-3; the match to TRBD2 covers 7 bases. Unmatched junction bases numbered 6, after V lost 2 bases and J lost 1 base. CDR1 is MNHEY, CDR2 SVGEGT, per germline. The CDR3 loop spans 16 amino acids. CDR3 loop: CASSYGREDRTDTQYF. In nucleotides, the CDR3 is TGTGCCAGCAGTTACGGCCGGGAGGACCGCACAGATACGCAGTATTTT.

This chain uses TRBV7-2 with TRBJ2-7; TRBD2 agrees at 13 bases. Losses at the gene ends were 5 bases for V and 5 bases for J; bases not matched to a gene: 3. This CDR3 comprises 14 residues. CDR1 and CDR2 from the germline V gene are SGHTA and FQGNSA. CDR3 protein: CASSPGLAGDEQYF. In nucleotides, the CDR3 is TGTGCCAGCAGCCCAGGACTAGCGGGAGACGAGCAGTACTTC.

This rearrangement joins TRBV23-1 to TRBJ2-7; D possibly corresponds to TRBD2 (8 bases). TRBV23-1 is identified as an open reading frame with a role that is uncertain. V lost 11 bases and J 2 bases, leaving 28 bases between the germline ends. This CDR3 is built from 17 residues. CDR3 in DNA: TGCGCCCCGACGGGGGGGAGGGGGCGCTTATTCGCCTACGAGCAGTACTTC. This encodes CAPTGGRGRLFAYEQYF.

V usage is TRBV5-1 and J usage is TRBJ2-3; D is possibly TRBD2 (5 bases). The CDR3 loop spans 14 amino acids. Trimming took 4 bases from V and 4 from J, leaving 13 bases between them. CDR1 is SGHRS, CDR2 YFSETQ, per germline. DNA for the CDR3: TGCGCCAGCAGCCAGCGGAAGGCGCCAGATACGCAGTATTTT. Residues: CASSQRKAPDTQYF.

The V and J genes are TRBV7-3 and TRBJ2-7; 7 bases align to TRBD1. The trim removed 5 bases at V and 2 bases at J, leaving 9 bases unmatched. The CDR3 consists of 15 residues. Per the germline V gene, CDR1 is SGHTA and CDR2 is FQGTGA. This CDR3 is CASSPLTGSPYEQYF. In nucleotides, the CDR3 is TGTGCCAGCAGCCCCCTGACAGGGTCCCCCTACGAGCAGTACTTC.

J is TRBJ2-1 and V is TRBV10-3; 14 bases line up with TRBD2. The CDR3 has 15 amino acids. In germline, CDR1 is ENHRY, CDR2 SYGVKD. J lost 9 bases, V lost 7 bases, and 8 bases had no gene match. Here the CDR3 reads CAITSTGTSGSEQFF. The CDR3 bases are TGTGCCATCACCTCCACCGGGACTAGCGGGAGTGAGCAGTTCTTC.

This clone was recorded only once. The chain joins TRBV7-3 to TRBJ2-1; 15 nucleotides align to TRBD2. CDR1 and CDR2 (germline): SGHTA, FQGTGA. V shed 3 bases and J 2 bases; nucleotides not matched to a gene: 8. CDR3 length equals 19 residues. The chain's CDR3 is CASSFSGTSGRTTYNEQFF. In DNA, the CDR3 is TGTGCCAGCAGCTTCTCCGGGACTAGCGGGAGGACTACCTACAATGAGCAGTTCTTC.

The V gene is TRBV9, the J gene TRBJ1-2; maybe TRBD1 (5 bases). Trimming took off 0 bases at V and 2 bases at J, with 8 bases between the two ends. The CDR3 runs 14 residues. In germline, CDR1 is SGDLS, CDR2 YYNGEE. CDR3 DNA: TGTGCCAGCAGCGTAGGGGGGGTAAACTATGGCTACACCTTC. This sequence encodes CASSVGGVNYGYTF.

The rearrangement uses TRBV28 and TRBJ2-3, with 7 bases aligning to TRBD1. Losses at the gene ends were 5 bases for V and 6 bases for J; bases not matched to a gene: 11. Germline V gene sequence: CDR1 MDHEN, CDR2 SYDVKM. CDR3 length equals 15 residues. The CDR3 spells CASSHQQGPTDTQYF. The CDR3 DNA is TGTGCCAGCAGTCACCAACAGGGGCCCACGGATACGCAGTATTTT. Drawing the rest from reference TRBV28 and TRBJ2-3, the complete variable domain is DVKVTQSSRYLVKRTGEKVFLECVQDMDHENMFWYRQDPGLGLRLIYFSYDVKMKEKGDIPEGYSVSREKKERFSLILESASTNQTSMYLCASSHQQGPTDTQYFGPGTRLTVL.

This clone was seen only once. The rearrangement uses TRBV4-3 and TRBJ2-2; D is unclear. The V end lost 4 bases, the J end lost 2 bases, and 14 bases lay between the germline ends. The CDR3 is 16 residues long. Germline CDR1 reads LGHNA; CDR2 reads YSLEER. The CDR3 region is CASSPRGDVNTGELFF. CDR3 nucleotides: TGCGCCAGCAGCCCCCGAGGCGACGTCAACACCGGGGAGCTGTTTTTT.

This clone was seen only a few times. The V gene is TRBV6-1, the J gene TRBJ1-2, with unresolved D. The V gene lost 3 bases and the J gene lost 8 bases, with 10 bases spanning the gap. Germline CDR1 is MNHNS and CDR2 is SASEGT. This CDR3 spans 12 amino acids. The CDR3 region has the DNA TGTGCCAGCAGTGACCCGTCGAGGGGCTACACCTTC. This encodes CASSDPSRGYTF.

The rearrangement links TRBV6-1 to TRBJ2-2, with D perhaps TRBD1 (6 bases). The ends were cut back, 0 bases at V and 5 bases at J, with 10 bases in the middle. The germline gives CDR1 MNHNS, CDR2 SASEGT. The CDR3 is 15 amino acids. CDR3 nucleotide sequence: TGTGCCAGCAGTGAAGCCCCAGGGGTAACCGGGGAGCTGTTTTTT. This codes for CASSEAPGVTGELFF.

J is TRBJ2-7 and V is TRBV28, with 12 positions matching TRBD1. The germline gives CDR1 MDHEN, CDR2 SYDVKM. This CDR3 has 16 amino acids. V trimming: 7 bases; J trimming: 5 bases; junction bases outside the gene matches: 12. In DNA form, the CDR3 reads TGTGCCAGCAAAACCGGGACAGGGGGCTGGGGCCACGAGCAGTACTTC. This gives the protein CASKTGTGGWGHEQYF.

The J gene is TRBJ1-1, the V gene TRBV15; TRBD1 aligns across 10 bases. V lost 7 bases, J lost 10 bases, and 15 bases stayed unmatched. This CDR3 comprises 15 residues. Germline loops: CDR1 LNHNV, CDR2 YYDKDF (reference sequence). The CDR3 DNA is TGTGCCACCACCCGGGGGGGACAGGGGACGTCTTCAGCTTTCTTT. Translation gives CATTRGGQGTSSAFF.

The chain carries TRBV24-1 and TRBJ2-3, with D possibly matching TRBD2 (5 bases). This CDR3 region has 14 residues. Deletions cut 7 bases from V and 1 base from J, with 11 bases between. The germline gives CDR1 KGHDR, CDR2 SFDVKD. The CDR3 protein is CATSLATRTDTQYF. The CDR3 DNA follows: TGTGCCACCAGCTTAGCGACCCGCACAGATACGCAGTATTTT.

The chain couples TRBV9 to TRBJ1-4; D is possibly TRBD1 (5 bases). The CDR3 is made up of 15 amino acids. Trimming left V 4 bases short and J 8 bases short, with 18 bases between. Germline CDR1 SGDLS, CDR2 YYNGEE. Here the CDR3 DNA reads TGTGCCAGCAGCCCCACCCAACTCGGGGGGGAAAAACTGTTTTTT. Encoded protein: CASSPTQLGGEKLFF.

The chain is built from TRBV4-3 and TRBJ2-7, with TRBD2 matching 12 bases. This CDR3 is built from 17 residues. Trimming cost V 3 bases and J 0 bases; bases outside gene matches: 6. Per germline, CDR1 LGHNA and CDR2 YSLEER. CDR3 bases: TGCGCCAGCAGCCACGGGACTAGCGGGCACCCCTCCTACGAGCAGTACTTC. It encodes CASSHGTSGHPSYEQYF.

The gene calls are TRBV1 and TRBJ2-7; the table's D call, TRBD2, has no DNA check behind it. TRBV1 is shown as a pseudogene. CDR3 length equals 13 residues. CDR3 region: CTSSLAGTYEQYF. CDR3 nucleotides: TGCACCAGCAGCCTAGCGGGAACCTACGAGCAGTACTTC.

The gene calls are TRBV4-2 and TRBJ2-1, with TRBD2 as a possible D gene (6 bases). Deletions cut 1 base from V and 15 bases from J, with 16 bases between. Germline CDR1 reads LGHNA; CDR2 reads YNFKEQ. The CDR3 length is 13 residues. For the CDR3, the DNA is TGTGCCAGCAGCCAAGCGGGCGGGGCCCCCAGGTTCTTC. This codes for CASSQAGGAPRFF.

The chain employs TRBV10-3 and TRBJ1-2; 7 nucleotides line up with TRBD1. The V and J ends lost 8 bases and 5 bases, in that order; junction bases with no gene match: 8. Looked up from germline, CDR1 is ENHRY and CDR2 is SYGVKD. The CDR3 has 13 amino acids. Here the CDR3 reads CAIQGQAGYGYTF. Written as DNA, the CDR3 is TGTGCCATCCAAGGACAGGCCGGGTATGGCTACACCTTC.

Remarks on this clone: Within the sample, other DNA sequences also encode this same CDR3. The rearrangement uses TRBV5-1 and TRBJ2-5; D may be TRBD1 (5 bases). CDR3 length: 14 residues. Per the germline V gene, CDR1 is SGHRS and CDR2 is YFSETQ. V was clipped by 0 bases and J by 2 bases, with 8 bases between them. The CDR3 sequence: CASSLGGRQETQYF. The CDR3 DNA follows: TGCGCCAGCAGCTTGGGGGGCAGGCAAGAGACCCAGTACTTC.

The rearrangement links TRBV11-3 to TRBJ2-6; D gene ambiguous. This CDR3 comprises 15 residues. The germline V and J ends were trimmed by 5 bases and 1 base, with 9 bases remaining between them. Germline CDR1 reads SGHNT; CDR2 reads YENEEA. The DNA for the CDR3 is TGTGCCAGCAGCCCCTTCGGGTCTGGGGCCAACGTCCTGACTTTC. The encoded protein is CASSPFGSGANVLTF.

This chain connects TRBV11-2 to TRBJ2-7, with D tentatively TRBD1 (7 bases). The germline V gene encodes CDR1 SGHAT and CDR2 FQNNGV. The CDR3 totals 17 residues. Trimming took 1 base from V and 3 from J, leaving 19 bases between them. The CDR3 DNA reads as TGTGCCAGCAGCTTAGTCTGGCGGGCAGGGGGGTTCTACGAGCAGTACTTC. It yields the protein CASSLVWRAGGFYEQYF.